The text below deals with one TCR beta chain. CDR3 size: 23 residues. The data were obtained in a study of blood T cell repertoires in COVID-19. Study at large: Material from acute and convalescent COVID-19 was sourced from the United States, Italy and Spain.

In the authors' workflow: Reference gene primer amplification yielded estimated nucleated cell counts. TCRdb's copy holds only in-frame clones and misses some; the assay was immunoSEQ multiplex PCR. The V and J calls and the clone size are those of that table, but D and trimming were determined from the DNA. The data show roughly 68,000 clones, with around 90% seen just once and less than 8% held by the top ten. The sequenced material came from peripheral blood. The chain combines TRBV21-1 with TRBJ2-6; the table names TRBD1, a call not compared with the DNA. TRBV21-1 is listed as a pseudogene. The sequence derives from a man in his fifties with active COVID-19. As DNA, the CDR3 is TGTGCCAGCAGCTCCCGGACAGGGAAGAGCGGCCGGGCGGGAGTGGCTGGGGCCAACGTCCTGACTTTC. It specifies CASSSRTGKSGRAGVAGANVLTF.